A single sample gave rise to the 22 T cell receptor beta chains below, sequenced in a study of T cell responses to AZD1222 COVID-19 vaccine (dated by TCRdb to about 2021). The meaning of the sample's time point label: baseline before first vaccination. Receptor amplification or capture employed the immunoSEQ multiplex PCR assay. TCRdb holds this immuneACCESS table with in-frame rearrangements only. Some clones are missing; in checked studies, unresolved V genes explain under half, and the rest has no known cause. In this sample the table shows around 120,000 clones, roughly 86% of which occur a single time. Roughly 4.2% of the sample is taken by the ten largest. Sequencing used peripheral blood, obtained on day 0 of AZD1222 vaccination. The receptor set was obtained from an adult in good health.

V usage is TRBV5-5 and J usage is TRBJ2-3, with 9 positions matching TRBD1. V trimming: 5 bases; J trimming: 2 bases; junction bases outside the gene matches: 12. The germline gives CDR1 SGHKS, CDR2 YYEKEE (reference sequence). The CDR3 extends over 17 amino acids. The CDR3 coding sequence is TGTGCCAGCAGGTTCGACAGGGGGACCAGGACCACAGATACGCAGTATTTT. It codes for CASRFDRGTRTTDTQYF.

The chain employs TRBV2 and TRBJ1-4; TRBD1 agrees at 9 bases. With 6 bases clipped from V and 7 bases from J, the junction kept 6 bases outside the gene matches. This CDR3 spans 14 amino acids. Germline CDR1 SNHLY, CDR2 FYNNEI. The CDR3 here is CASSLGQGGEKLFF. The CDR3 DNA is TGTGCCAGCAGCTTGGGACAGGGTGGTGAAAAACTGTTTTTT.

The rearrangement joins TRBV3-1 (or the pseudogene TRBV3-2) to TRBJ1-6; no firm D call. V lost 1 base to trimming and J lost 7 bases, with 14 bases between them. Germline V lookup: CDR1 LGHDT, CDR2 YNNKEL (reference sequence). The CDR3 is 16 residues long. CDR3 nucleotide sequence: TGTGCCAGCAGCCAAGGTTGGGAGACTAGGAATTCACCCCTCCACTTT. Residues: CASSQGWETRNSPLHF.

The chain links TRBV28 to TRBJ1-4; no definite D call. V was clipped by 3 bases and J by 2 bases, with 13 bases between them. CDR3 length: 16 amino acids. Germline loops: CDR1 MDHEN, CDR2 SYDVKM. DNA for the CDR3: TGTGCCAGCAGTTTCCTTGGCGGCCGGACTAATGAAAAACTGTTTTTT. This gives the protein CASSFLGGRTNEKLFF. The full variable domain, completed using reference TRBV28 and TRBJ1-4, is DVKVTQSSRYLVKRTGEKVFLECVQDMDHENMFWYRQDPGLGLRLIYFSYDVKMKEKGDIPEGYSVSREKKERFSLILESASTNQTSMYLCASSFLGGRTNEKLFFGSGTQLSVL.

The V call is TRBV5-1, the J call TRBJ2-3, with 7 positions matching TRBD1. Germline CDR1 reads SGHRS; CDR2 reads YFSETQ. CDR3 size: 14 residues. The V segment lost 3 bases and the J segment 5 bases; nucleotides outside the gene matches: 6. Here the CDR3 reads CASSSGQSLDTQYF. For the CDR3, the DNA is TGCGCCAGCAGCTCGGGACAGAGTCTAGATACGCAGTATTTT.

The rearrangement uses TRBV5-1 and TRBJ2-2; no clear D. This CDR3 spans 16 amino acids. Between the trimmed V and J ends, which lost 0 bases and 2 bases, there was a span of 11 bases. The germline V gene has CDR1 SGHRS and CDR2 YFSETQ. CDR3 DNA sequence: TGCGCCAGCAGCTTGGGCTCAGGTAGCAACACCGGGGAGCTGTTTTTT. This sequence encodes CASSLGSGSNTGELFF.

This rearrangement joins TRBV6-5 to TRBJ1-2; TRBD1 agrees at 8 bases. CDR3 length: 13 residues. The germline V gene encodes CDR1 MNHEY and CDR2 SVGAGI. J gave up 6 bases and V 6 bases, and 6 bases lay outside the gene matches. This chain's CDR3 is CASSGQGLDGYTF. The CDR3 bases are TGTGCCAGCAGCGGACAGGGCCTGGATGGCTACACCTTC.

The chain is built from TRBV27 and TRBJ1-1; D gene uncertain. The CDR3 is 14 residues long. Germline V gene lookup returns CDR1 MNHEY and CDR2 SMNVEV (reference sequence). V lost 5 bases, J lost 0 bases, and 10 bases lay in between. CDR3 loop: CASSADGMNTEAFF. The DNA for the CDR3 is TGTGCCAGCAGTGCGGACGGAATGAACACTGAAGCTTTCTTT.

Note on this clone: Distinct nucleotide sequences in the sample also encode this CDR3. This sequence joins TRBV11-2 and TRBJ2-6, with no clear D. Germline CDR1 reads SGHAT; CDR2 reads FQNNGV. This CDR3 is 14 amino acids long. Trimming pared 5 bases from V and 4 bases from J, leaving 9 bases between. The DNA of the CDR3 is TGTGCCAGCAGCCCTCTAACCGGGGCCAACGTCCTGACTTTC. It encodes CASSPLTGANVLTF.

V gene TRBV18 combines with J gene TRBJ1-4; TRBD1 is a possible D gene (5 bases). Trimming took 2 bases from V and 7 from J, leaving 8 bases between them. The CDR3 consists of 13 residues. Germline CDR1 and CDR2: KGHSH and LQKENI. The CDR3 protein is CASSPNGGEKLFF. The DNA of the CDR3 is TGTGCCAGCTCACCAAACGGGGGTGAAAAACTGTTTTTT.

The chain uses TRBV6-5 and TRBJ1-6; D gene unclear. V lost 7 bases and J lost 7, with 11 bases in between. Germline values: CDR1 MNHEY, CDR2 SVGAGI. CDR3 length equals 13 residues. In DNA, the CDR3 is TGTGCCAGCAACGTCCAGCAGAATTCACCCCTCCACTTT. The encoded protein is CASNVQQNSPLHF.

The chain joins TRBV7-8 to TRBJ2-1, with 8 positions matching TRBD2. V shed 11 bases, J shed 6 bases, and the junction held 18 bases outside the gene matches. The CDR3 is made up of 16 amino acids. The V gene's germline CDR1 is SGHVS and CDR2 FQNEAQ. The CDR3, as DNA: TGTGCCGGGGCCGTTGCGACTAGCGCGAAAAGCAATGAGCAGTTCTTC. Its translation: CAGAVATSAKSNEQFF.

This clone has only a few counts. This chain uses TRBV5-5 with TRBJ2-7; the D gene is possibly TRBD1 (5 bases). V lost 4 bases and J lost 5, with 13 bases in between. The CDR3 is 13 residues long. Germline CDR1 is SGHKS and CDR2 is YYEKEE (reference sequence). The CDR3 region has the DNA TGTGCCAGCAGCATACAGGTCCACGACGAGCAGTACTTC. It encodes CASSIQVHDEQYF. Combining the CDR3 with reference TRBV5-5 and TRBJ2-7 gives the whole variable domain DAGVTQSPTHLIKTRGQQVTLRCSPISGHKSVSWYQQVLGQGPQFIFQYYEKEERGRGNFPDRFSARQFPNYSSELNVNALLLGDSALYLCASSIQVHDEQYFGPGTRLTVT.

The chain is built from TRBV15 and TRBJ2-7; unclear D gene. The CDR3 sequence is 15 residues long. V was trimmed by 0 bases and J by 5 bases, leaving 14 bases between them. Germline V gene lookup returns CDR1 LNHNV and CDR2 YYDKDF (reference sequence). This chain's CDR3 is CATSRDPDERHEQYF. The CDR3 DNA reads as TGTGCCACCAGCAGAGATCCGGACGAGCGTCACGAGCAGTACTTC.

The V call is TRBV6-2 or TRBV6-3, the J call TRBJ2-1, with 9 bases identical to TRBD2. V lost 2 bases to trimming and J lost 3 bases; unmatched junction nucleotides: 5. Germline CDR1 is MNHEY and CDR2 is SVGEGT. The CDR3 length is 16 residues. The CDR3: CASSYLPLAGYNEQFF. In DNA form, the CDR3 reads TGTGCCAGCAGTTACCTCCCACTAGCGGGCTACAATGAGCAGTTCTTC.

The genes are TRBV7-9 and TRBJ2-7; D gene ambiguous. The germline CDR1 and CDR2 sequences are SEHNR and FQNEAQ (reference sequence). CDR3 length: 14 amino acids. Deletions cut 5 bases from V and 0 bases from J, with 11 bases between. In nucleotides, the CDR3 is TGTGCCAGCAGCCCCCCGCGCCTCTCCTACGAGCAGTACTTC. It yields the protein CASSPPRLSYEQYF.

This sequence joins TRBV19 and TRBJ1-4; weak D call: TRBD1 (6 bases). V was cut by 5 bases and J by 0 bases, with 7 bases left in between. The CDR3 is 14 residues long. Germline lookup yields CDR1 LNHDA and CDR2 SQIVND (reference sequence). The CDR3 DNA reads as TGTGCCAGTAGTGACAGGACAACTAATGAAAAACTGTTTTTT. Translated, it gives CASSDRTTNEKLFF.

The chain carries TRBV27 and TRBJ1-2; perhaps TRBD1 as D (6 bases). Trimming cost V 5 bases and J 4 bases, with 17 bases left between them. The V gene's germline CDR1 is MNHEY and CDR2 SMNVEV (reference sequence). The CDR3 consists of 15 residues. The CDR3 reads CASSPDRQPTYGYTF. Written as DNA, the CDR3 is TGTGCCAGCAGTCCGGACAGACAACCTACCTATGGCTACACCTTC.

V usage is TRBV2 and J usage is TRBJ2-7; TRBD1 agrees at 10 bases. Per germline, CDR1 SNHLY and CDR2 FYNNEI. V lost 5 bases and J lost 0; bases outside the gene matches: 7. CDR3 length equals 16 residues. Here the CDR3 DNA reads TGTGCCAGCAGTTTTTTGGGGACAGGGGACTCCTACGAGCAGTACTTC. This encodes CASSFLGTGDSYEQYF.

This chain joins TRBV19 and TRBJ1-2, with D maybe TRBD1 (5 bases). This CDR3 region has 12 residues. Between the trimmed V and J ends, which lost 4 bases and 4 bases, there was a span of 7 bases. Per the germline V gene, CDR1 is LNHDA and CDR2 is SQIVND (reference sequence). The chain's CDR3 is CASSNGAYGYTF. DNA of the CDR3: TGTGCCAGTAGTAACGGGGCCTATGGCTACACCTTC.

The rearrangement links TRBV24-1 to TRBJ2-1; TRBD1 matches at 11 bases. This CDR3 has 17 amino acids. CDR1 is KGHDR, CDR2 SFDVKD, per germline. The V gene end was trimmed by 5 bases and the J gene end by 3 bases; junction bases not matched to a gene: 8. The CDR3 region has the DNA TGTGCCACCAGTGGGGCAATCGGGACAGGGGGCTACAATGAGCAGTTCTTC. The encoded protein is CATSGAIGTGGYNEQFF.

The CDR3: CASSPWTGSNYGYTF. DNA of the CDR3: TGTGCCAGCAGTCCCTGGACAGGTTCTAACTATGGCTACACCTTC. The chain links TRBV27 to TRBJ1-2; 7 positions agree with TRBD1. Germline assignment: CDR1 MNHEY and CDR2 SMNVEV (reference sequence). Trimming at V came to 5 bases and at J to 0 bases, leaving 6 bases not matched to a gene. This CDR3 has 15 residues.